This TCR beta chain is drawn from a study of T cells in localized non-small cell lung cancer. Here immunoSEQ multiplex PCR was the method, and the copy in TCRdb shows in-frame clones only, minus some. The sample lists tens of thousands of clones, approximately 84% occurring once. The CDR3 loop spans 15 amino acids. Looked up from germline, CDR1 is SGHTA and CDR2 is FQGTGA. V was pared by 5 bases and J by 5 bases, with 8 bases of the junction left unmatched. Turning to this clone: Its antigen is undetermined.

Study observations and caveats: Uninvolved nearby lung showed the greatest T cell clonality, exceeding that found in tumor. One tumor region alone was sequenced, and heterogeneity therefore remains possible.

Source: peripheral blood, taken before any cancer treatment. This chain joins TRBV7-3 and TRBJ2-5; 10 positions match TRBD1. This receptor was identified in a man between 35 and 75 years old with stage I lung adenocarcinoma. CDR3 in amino acids: CASSPTGGLGETQYF. The CDR3 DNA reads as TGTGCCAGCAGCCCGACAGGGGGCCTAGGGGAGACCCAGTACTTC.